This is a list of T cell receptor beta chains from one sample in a study of T cell clonotyping in hematopoietic cell transplantation. TCRdb's copy holds only in-frame clones and misses some; the assay was immunoSEQ multiplex PCR. The table lists tens of thousands of clones, roughly 80% of them singletons. This specimen was peripheral blood mononuclear cells, taken before stem cell transplant. All receptors come from a woman aged 25 to 39 with chronic myeloid leukemia. Some clones in this sample may be carry-over from other donors' samples. The CDR3 runs from the conserved cysteine through the conserved F or W. Each record gives: clone size, V gene, J gene, D gene, CDR3 length, CDR3 protein, CDR3 DNA. The D gene is left open where the match is weak. The size field is filled for only some rows; it gives once, few, many or a size class.

clone_size: NA
v_call: TRBV7-2
j_call: TRBJ1-2
d_call: NA
cdr3_length: 14
cdr3_aa: CASSGGGIGYGYTF
cdr3_nt: TGTGCCAGCAGCGGAGGGGGAATTGGCTATGGCTACACCTTC

clone_size: NA
v_call: TRBV4-1
j_call: TRBJ2-3
d_call: NA
cdr3_length: 17
cdr3_aa: CASSYSPQGSSTDTQYF
cdr3_nt: TGCGCCAGCAGCTACAGTCCCCAGGGCTCTAGCACAGATACGCAGTATTTT

clone_size: NA
v_call: TRBV5-6
j_call: TRBJ1-2
d_call: NA
cdr3_length: 15
cdr3_aa: CASSLPGFGRYGYTF
cdr3_nt: TGTGCCAGCAGCTTACCTGGTTTCGGCCGCTATGGCTACACCTTC

clone_size: NA
v_call: TRBV27
j_call: TRBJ1-1
d_call: NA
cdr3_length: 13
cdr3_aa: CASSWAGETEAFF
cdr3_nt: TGTGCCAGCAGTTGGGCGGGGGAAACTGAAGCTTTCTTT

clone_size: NA
v_call: TRBV4-1
j_call: TRBJ1-2
d_call: NA
cdr3_length: 15
cdr3_aa: CASSTPSAANYGYTF
cdr3_nt: TGCGCCAGCAGCACTCCCTCCGCAGCTAACTATGGCTACACCTTC

clone_size: NA
v_call: TRBV5-1
j_call: TRBJ2-2
d_call: NA
cdr3_length: 15
cdr3_aa: CASSLVVQNTGELFF
cdr3_nt: TGCGCCAGCAGCTTGGTTGTTCAGAACACCGGGGAGCTGTTTTTT

clone_size: NA
v_call: TRBV10-3
j_call: TRBJ1-1
d_call: NA
cdr3_length: 13
cdr3_aa: CAITPGLDTEAFF
cdr3_nt: TGTGCCATCACCCCCGGTCTTGACACTGAAGCTTTCTTT

clone_size: once
v_call: TRBV4-1
j_call: TRBJ2-7
d_call: TRBD1
cdr3_length: 13
cdr3_aa: CASSRDSTYEQYF
cdr3_nt: TGCGCCAGCAGCCGGGACAGCACCTACGAGCAGTACTTC

clone_size: NA
v_call: TRBV2
j_call: TRBJ1-2
d_call: NA
cdr3_length: 14
cdr3_aa: CASSEFTGSYGYTF
cdr3_nt: TGTGCCAGCAGTGAATTTACAGGGTCCTATGGCTACACCTTT

clone_size: once
v_call: TRBV7-2
j_call: TRBJ2-5
d_call: NA
cdr3_length: 14
cdr3_aa: CASSLEFLGGPKYF
cdr3_nt: TGTGCCAGCAGCTTAGAGTTTCTCGGCGGCCCTAAGTACTTC

clone_size: NA
v_call: TRBV25-1
j_call: TRBJ2-7
d_call: NA
cdr3_length: 13
cdr3_aa: CASSGGLTYEQYF
cdr3_nt: TGTGCCAGCAGTGGAGGACTTACCTACGAGCAGTACTTC

clone_size: NA
v_call: TRBV19
j_call: TRBJ1-5
d_call: NA
cdr3_length: 16
cdr3_aa: CASSILGRQANQPQHF
cdr3_nt: TGTGCCAGTAGTATCTTAGGGAGACAGGCTAATCAGCCCCAGCATTTT

clone_size: NA
v_call: TRBV30
j_call: TRBJ2-1
d_call: NA
cdr3_length: 12
cdr3_aa: CALGSHYNEQFF
cdr3_nt: TGTGCCTTAGGCAGTCACTACAATGAGCAGTTCTTC

clone_size: NA
v_call: TRBV7-2
j_call: TRBJ2-6
d_call: TRBD2
cdr3_length: 19
cdr3_aa: CASSPSYGGGATGANVLTF
cdr3_nt: TGTGCCAGCAGTCCATCCTATGGCGGGGGGGCTACTGGGGCCAACGTCCTGACTTTC

clone_size: NA
v_call: TRBV6-4
j_call: TRBJ1-1
d_call: NA
cdr3_length: 14
cdr3_aa: CASSDSDGGTEAFF
cdr3_nt: TGTGCCAGCAGTGACTCCGACGGAGGGACTGAAGCTTTCTTT

clone_size: NA
v_call: TRBV6-5
j_call: TRBJ1-1
d_call: TRBD1
cdr3_length: 14
cdr3_aa: CASSLRDRVTEAFF
cdr3_nt: TGTGCCAGCAGTCTCCGGGACAGGGTCACGGAAGCTTTCTTT

clone_size: NA
v_call: TRBV5-1
j_call: TRBJ2-7
d_call: TRBD2
cdr3_length: 15
cdr3_aa: CASSLGGGRGYEQYF
cdr3_nt: TGCGCCAGCAGCTTGGGAGGTGGGAGGGGATACGAGCAGTACTTC

clone_size: NA
v_call: TRBV9
j_call: TRBJ1-5
d_call: NA
cdr3_length: 15
cdr3_aa: CASSVDEGRGQPQHF
cdr3_nt: TGTGCCAGCAGCGTAGATGAGGGGAGGGGCCAGCCCCAGCATTTT

clone_size: NA
v_call: TRBV27
j_call: TRBJ2-3
d_call: NA
cdr3_length: 12
cdr3_aa: CASSPRLDTQYF
cdr3_nt: TGTGCCAGCAGTCCGAGGTTAGATACGCAGTATTTT

clone_size: NA
v_call: TRBV15
j_call: TRBJ1-6
d_call: TRBD1
cdr3_length: 16
cdr3_aa: CATSRGGTAGASPLHF
cdr3_nt: TGTGCCACCAGCAGAGGCGGGACAGCGGGTGCGTCACCCCTCCACTTT

clone_size: medium-sized
v_call: TRBV4-3
j_call: TRBJ1-6
d_call: NA
cdr3_length: 16
cdr3_aa: CASSQSSQGGNSPLHF
cdr3_nt: TGCGCCAGCAGCCAATCGTCACAGGGTGGAAATTCACCCCTCCACTTT

clone_size: NA
v_call: TRBV2
j_call: TRBJ1-4
d_call: NA
cdr3_length: 15
cdr3_aa: CASSVWGAGAGKLFF
cdr3_nt: TGTGCCAGCAGTGTTTGGGGAGCGGGAGCTGGAAAACTGTTTTTT

clone_size: NA
v_call: TRBV11-2
j_call: TRBJ2-6
d_call: TRBD1
cdr3_length: 14
cdr3_aa: CASSSYDRAAVLTF
cdr3_nt: TGTGCCAGCAGCTCATACGACAGGGCCGCCGTCCTGACTTTC

clone_size: few
v_call: TRBV2
j_call: TRBJ1-6
d_call: TRBD1
cdr3_length: 14
cdr3_aa: CASSRQGLGSPLHF
cdr3_nt: TGTGCCAGCAGTAGACAGGGGTTAGGTTCACCCCTCCACTTT

clone_size: NA
v_call: TRBV6-1
j_call: TRBJ1-6
d_call: NA
cdr3_length: 14
cdr3_aa: CASSVGQMGPPLHF
cdr3_nt: TGTGCCAGCAGTGTGGGTCAGATGGGCCCACCCCTCCACTTT